The entry below describes one TCR beta chain. Its antigen is undetermined. Described time point: week 35, safety follow-up. All doses held 300 ug of mutant IDH1 20-mer peptide, with topical imiquimod. Patients came in for eight vaccinations, in weeks 1, 3, 5, 7, 11, 15, 19 and 23. The CDR3 is made up of 12 amino acids. V lost 5 bases and J lost 6, with 10 bases in between. Germline assignment: CDR1 MNHNY and CDR2 SVGAGI (reference sequence). The method was immunoSEQ multiplex PCR; TCRdb's version includes in-frame clones alone and lacks a portion of them. This sample has 53,000 or so clones; more than 60% occur once, and the top ten carry 6.5% to 7.5%. The entry originates in a study of a mutant IDH1 vaccine in newly diagnosed glioma. Study-wide context: Before enrollment, the patients had been treated with radiotherapy alone, temozolomide alone, or both together. Most of them had received both.

Material: PBMCs, obtained from a glioma patient whose treatment included an IDH1 peptide vaccine. The clonotype originates from a man in his forties with glioma. The chain couples TRBV6-6 to TRBJ1-2, with D possibly being TRBD1 (6 bases). The CDR3 DNA reads as TGTGCCAGCAGTACCCAGGGGAATGGCTACACCTTC. Its protein product is CASSTQGNGYTF.